Shown below are 22 T cell receptor beta chains from a single sample sequenced in a study of T-cell memory formation after mild COVID-19. A single record per CDR3 protein comes from TCRdb applying MiXCR to the 5' RACE reads. This sample carries a few hundred thousand distinct CDR3 sequences, 20% to 25% of them seen once, and the ten largest clones take under 15%. Sequencing was done on a sample of PBMCs or a T cell subset sorted from them (not recorded which). These receptors were obtained from an adult woman who had mild COVID-19 (a few samples of this study predate the infection). Cell type and time point are not known.

The genes are TRBV11-3 and TRBJ2-3; 7 nucleotides match TRBD1. CDR3 length: 14 amino acids. CDR1 is SGHNT and CDR2 is YENEEA in the germline V gene. With 1 base clipped from V and 4 bases from J, the junction kept 2 bases outside the gene matches. DNA for the CDR3: TGTGCCAGCAGCTTAGTTCAGGGGGCAGATACGCAGTATTTT. As protein: CASSLVQGADTQYF.

V and J are TRBV6-5 and TRBJ2-7; the D gene is possibly TRBD1 (6 bases). The V end was cut by 8 bases, the J end by 0 bases, with 11 bases between. Germline V gene lookup returns CDR1 MNHEY and CDR2 SVGAGI. The CDR3 has 13 residues. DNA for the CDR3: TGTGCCAGCGGCCAGGGGTTCTCCTACGAGCAGTACTTC. It specifies CASGQGFSYEQYF.

This clonotype was counted between two and nine times. The chain couples TRBV12-3 or TRBV12-4 to TRBJ2-3, with 7 bases lining up with TRBD1. This CDR3 has 12 amino acids. The J segment lost 11 bases and the V segment lost 3 bases, leaving 5 bases of the junction unmatched. The DNA of the CDR3 is TGTGCCAGCAGTTTTAAGGGGGCCGGGCAGTATTTT. This encodes CASSFKGAGQYF.

This clonotype was counted at least ten times. At one end the junction does not follow the germline gene, possibly because of a read error. The V gene is TRBV5-1, the J gene TRBJ1-1, with 9 positions matching TRBD1. This CDR3 has 13 amino acids. Germline CDR1 SGHRS, CDR2 YFSETQ. CDR3 region: CASSLTGGTEAFF. The CDR3 DNA reads TGTGCCAGCAGCCTGACAGGGGGCACTGAAGCTTTCTTT.

A few counts support this clonotype. The chain uses TRBV9 and TRBJ2-1; possibly TRBD1 for D (5 bases). The germline V and J ends were trimmed by 0 bases and 0 bases, with 10 bases remaining between them. Germline-derived CDR1 and CDR2 are SGDLS and YYNGEE. The CDR3 spans 16 residues. CDR3 region: CASSVEGISSYNEQFF. The CDR3, as DNA: TGTGCCAGCAGCGTAGAGGGGATTAGCTCCTACAATGAGCAGTTCTTC.

The chain employs TRBV7-9 and TRBJ1-1; D perhaps matches TRBD1 (5 bases). Looked up from germline, CDR1 is SEHNR and CDR2 is FQNEAQ (reference sequence). This CDR3 has 13 amino acids. V gave up 1 base and J gave up 11 bases, with 14 bases separating them. Written as DNA, the CDR3 is TGTGCCAGCAGCTTAGAGGGCAGGGTCCGGGCTTTCTTT. Translated, it gives CASSLEGRVRAFF.

This chain links TRBV28 with TRBJ1-1; D gene ambiguous. Germline V gene lookup returns CDR1 MDHEN and CDR2 SYDVKM. This CDR3 region has 10 residues. CDR3 sequence: CASAAAEAFF. CDR3 bases: TGTGCAAGCGCGGCAGCTGAAGCTTTCTTT.

This clonotype was detected ten times or more. V gene TRBV7-9 combines with J gene TRBJ1-1; no clear D. In germline, CDR1 is SEHNR, CDR2 FQNEAQ (reference sequence). This CDR3 contains 13 residues. Trimming left V 7 bases short and J 1 base short, with 10 bases between. The CDR3, as DNA: TGTGCCAGCAAGCAGGTACCGAACACTGAAGCTTTCTTT. Translated, it gives CASKQVPNTEAFF. Combining the CDR3 with reference TRBV7-9 and TRBJ1-1 gives the whole variable domain DTGVSQNPRHKITKRGQNVTFRCDPISEHNRLYWYRQTLGQGPEFLTYFQNEAQLEKSRLLSDRFSAERPKGSFSTLEIQRTEQGDSAMYLCASKQVPNTEAFFGQGTRLTVV.

The chain combines TRBV10-3 with TRBJ1-4; D might be TRBD1 (5 bases). Per germline, CDR1 ENHRY and CDR2 SYGVKD. The CDR3 is 16 residues long. Trimming pared 3 bases from V and 5 bases from J, leaving 16 bases between. Here the CDR3 DNA reads TGTGCCATCAGTGAACACACCCCGGGGGAAAATGAAAAACTGTTTTTT. It encodes CAISEHTPGENEKLFF.

The chain joins TRBV24-1 to TRBJ2-5; D might be TRBD1 or TRBD2, each matching 5 bases. The CDR3 runs 16 residues. Germline V lookup: CDR1 KGHDR, CDR2 SFDVKD. Trimming shortened V by 3 bases and J by 5 bases, and 18 bases separated the two germline ends. The CDR3 loop reads CATSDGGNLPRETQYF. In DNA form, the CDR3 reads TGTGCCACCAGTGATGGGGGTAACCTACCTCGGGAGACCCAGTACTTC.

The chain carries TRBV18 and TRBJ1-3, with D perhaps matching TRBD1 (5 bases). Germline V gene lookup returns CDR1 KGHSH and CDR2 LQKENI. The length of the CDR3 is 15 residues. The V gene lost 2 bases and the J gene lost 0 bases, with 8 bases spanning the gap. As DNA, the CDR3 is TGTGCCAGCTCACCATCGACAGTCTCTGGAAACACCATATATTTT. Its translation: CASSPSTVSGNTIYF.

The chain links TRBV7-2 to TRBJ1-5; unclear D gene. CDR3 length equals 15 residues. CDR1 is SGHTA, CDR2 FQGNSA, per germline. V was pared by 5 bases and J by 5 bases, with 16 bases between. This CDR3 is CASSPTPGGYQPQHF. Written as DNA, the CDR3 is TGTGCCAGCAGCCCCACACCCGGAGGCTATCAGCCCCAGCATTTT.

This clonotype was counted a few times. The chain has TRBV7-8 and TRBJ2-3; 7 positions match TRBD2. CDR3 length: 13 amino acids. V was clipped by 0 bases and J by 10 bases; unmatched bases: 4. The germline CDR1 and CDR2 sequences are SGHVS and FQNEAQ. The CDR3 is CASSLAGGYAQYF. The CDR3 coding sequence is TGTGCCAGCAGCTTAGCGGGAGGGTATGCGCAGTATTTT.

This chain joins TRBV4-2 and TRBJ2-7, with D unclear. The V end was cut by 0 bases, the J end by 1 base, with 7 bases between. Germline V lookup: CDR1 LGHNA, CDR2 YNFKEQ. The CDR3 has 14 residues. The CDR3 here is CASSQELASYEQYF. In nucleotides, the CDR3 is TGTGCCAGCAGCCAAGAGCTCGCGTCCTACGAGCAGTACTTC.

This rearrangement joins TRBV12-3 or TRBV12-4 to TRBJ1-1; the D gene is possibly TRBD1 (5 bases). The CDR3 loop spans 15 amino acids. The V gene lost 6 bases and the J gene lost 4 bases, with 18 bases spanning the gap. CDR3 DNA sequence: TGTGCCAGCAGAAGGCTACTTTCAGGGTCCACTGAAGCTTTCTTT. Translating it yields CASRRLLSGSTEAFF.

The chain carries TRBV3-1 and TRBJ2-1; 8 bases map to TRBD1. There are 12 residues in the CDR3. V lost 3 bases, J lost 14 bases, and 6 bases stayed unmatched. CDR1 is LGHDT and CDR2 is YNNKEL in the germline V gene (reference sequence). The CDR3 spells CASSHSDRVEFF. In nucleotides, the CDR3 is TGTGCCAGCAGCCACTCGGACAGGGTTGAGTTCTTC.

The V gene is TRBV7-8, the J gene TRBJ2-3; TRBD2 matches 8 bases. The CDR3 extends over 15 amino acids. The junction had 3 bases not matched to a gene; V was cut back by 2 bases and J by 2 bases. The germline gives CDR1 SGHVS, CDR2 FQNEAQ. The DNA for the CDR3 is TGTGCCAGCAGCTTAAGCGGGAGCATCACAGATACGCAGTATTTT. Amino acids: CASSLSGSITDTQYF.

A few counts support this clonotype. The chain couples TRBV9 to TRBJ1-4; no clear D gene. The CDR3 has 14 residues. The V and J ends lost 4 bases and 8 bases respectively, with 15 bases between them. CDR1 is SGDLS, CDR2 YYNGEE, per germline. The CDR3 nucleotides are TGTGCCAGCAGCACTAGTGAAAGGGCGGAAAAACTGTTTTTT. Translated, it gives CASSTSERAEKLFF.

The chain combines TRBV20-1 with TRBJ2-3, with D hard to call. V was trimmed by 4 bases and J by 2 bases, leaving 10 bases between them. Germline V CDR1 and CDR2: DFQATT, SNEGSKA (reference sequence). The CDR3 length is 13 residues. The CDR3 DNA is TGCAGTGCTATGCGGCAGCCCACAGATACGCAGTATTTT. It yields the protein CSAMRQPTDTQYF.

The genes are TRBV18 and TRBJ2-1; TRBD1 matches 10 bases. Per germline, CDR1 KGHSH and CDR2 LQKENI. V trimming: 6 bases; J trimming: 7 bases; junction bases outside the gene matches: 9. The CDR3 length is 15 residues. CDR3 nucleotides: TGTGCCAGCTCTCCAACCGGGACAGGGGTGAATGAGCAGTTCTTC. This codes for CASSPTGTGVNEQFF.

The chain uses TRBV29-1 and TRBJ2-7; 10 bases align to TRBD1. V was pared by 6 bases and J by 6 bases, with 11 bases of the junction left unmatched. The CDR3 runs 14 residues. Germline CDR1 is SQVTM and CDR2 is ANQGSEA. The CDR3 DNA reads as TGCAGCGTCGCGGGACAGGGGTACTTGGGCGAGCAGTACTTC. Protein: CSVAGQGYLGEQYF.

Only a few counts were recorded for this clonotype. The chain links TRBV4-2 to TRBJ2-5; weak D call: TRBD2 (6 bases). CDR1 is LGHNA and CDR2 is YNFKEQ in the germline V gene. Trimming took 1 base from V and 0 from J, leaving 18 bases between them. This CDR3 spans 18 amino acids. CDR3 bases: TGTGCCAGCAGCCAAGTTGGGCGGGGCTCCGAGTACCAAGAGACCCAGTACTTC. Its translation is CASSQVGRGSEYQETQYF.